The 30 T cell receptor beta chains given below trace back to one sample, sequenced in a study of PD-1 blockade in classical Hodgkin lymphoma (dated by TCRdb to 2018 to 2020). The library was obtained by the immunoSEQ multiplex PCR assay. TCRdb re-hosts the immuneACCESS table, in-frame sequences only. Its copies lack some clones; in the studies checked, an unresolved V gene accounts for under half of them, and the cause for the rest is not known. The sample data list roughly 20,000 clones, and 84% of these were observed just once. Just under 7.5% of the sample is in the top ten clones. The sample's time point label, decoded: cycle 4 day 1 (C4D1), after less than 7 weeks of nivolumab. All trial patients had relapsed after autologous stem cell transplantation, with cohorts A, B and C differing in prior brentuximab vedotin exposure. A Miltenyi CD8+ T cell isolation kit was used for magnetic negative selection to purify CD8+ T cells from thawed PBMCs.

The starting material was CD8+ T cells from blood, obtained before the fourth cycle of nivolumab. The source of these receptors is a human donor with classical Hodgkin lymphoma.

This clone is medium-sized by share. This chain joins TRBV19 and TRBJ1-1, with D unclear. CDR3 length: 14 amino acids. The V end was cut by 6 bases, the J end by 4 bases, with 15 bases between. CDR1 is LNHDA, CDR2 SQIVND, per germline (reference sequence). CDR3 residues: CASSLLGRVTEAFF. As DNA, the CDR3 is TGTGCCAGTAGCCTACTTGGGAGGGTCACTGAAGCTTTCTTT. The full variable domain, in which reference TRBV19 and TRBJ1-1 provide the parts outside the CDR3, is DGGITQSPKYLFRKEGQNVTLSCEQNLNHDAMYWYRQDPGQGLRLIYYSQIVNDFQKGDIAEGYSVSREKKESFPLTVTSAQKNPTAFYLCASSLLGRVTEAFFGQGTRLTVV.

The chain has TRBV4-2 and TRBJ1-5; a weak D match, TRBD1 (5 bases). This CDR3 region has 14 residues. V gave up 5 bases and J gave up 3 bases, with 11 bases separating them. Looked up from germline, CDR1 is LGHNA and CDR2 is YNFKEQ. The CDR3 sequence: CASSSVGPNQPQHF. The CDR3, as DNA: TGTGCCAGCAGCTCGGTGGGGCCCAATCAGCCCCAGCATTTT.

This clone is a singleton in its sample. The rearrangement joins TRBV10-3 to TRBJ2-1, with TRBD2 matching 10 bases. The CDR3 loop spans 17 amino acids. The trim removed 9 bases at V and 4 bases at J, leaving 15 bases unmatched. Germline V gene lookup returns CDR1 ENHRY and CDR2 SYGVKD. CDR3 sequence reads: CAIRNPAGGQRYNEQFF. The CDR3 DNA is TGTGCCATTCGGAACCCAGCGGGGGGGCAAAGGTACAATGAGCAGTTCTTC.

V and J are TRBV27 and TRBJ1-2, with unresolved D. Trimming removed 2 bases from V and 3 bases from J, with 7 bases in between. The CDR3 sequence is 13 residues long. Germline V gene sequence: CDR1 MNHEY, CDR2 SMNVEV (reference sequence). The CDR3 reads CASSLMGDYGYTF. In nucleotides, the CDR3 is TGTGCCAGCAGTTTAATGGGTGACTATGGCTACACCTTC.

The chain links TRBV6-1 to TRBJ2-7; tentative D call: TRBD2 (6 bases). CDR3 length: 14 residues. CDR1 is MNHNS, CDR2 SASEGT, per germline. V was shortened by 1 base and J by 5 bases, with 12 bases between the two germline ends. The CDR3 region has the DNA TGTGCCAGCAGTGAAGTGGCAGGGAGGAACGAGCAGTACTTC. Its translation: CASSEVAGRNEQYF.

This chain joins TRBV19 and TRBJ1-1, with 8 positions matching TRBD1. The CDR3 loop spans 12 amino acids. The germline gives CDR1 LNHDA, CDR2 SQIVND (reference sequence). Here the CDR3 reads CATQGARTEAFF. The DNA for the CDR3 is TGTGCGACGCAGGGGGCAAGGACTGAAGCTTTCTTT.

The genes are TRBV11-3 and TRBJ2-3, with 8 nucleotides matching TRBD2. This CDR3 has 16 residues. The trim removed 1 base at V and 2 bases at J, leaving 5 bases unmatched. Per the germline V gene, CDR1 is SGHNT and CDR2 is YENEEA. This CDR3 is CASSLAAGADTDTQYF. As DNA, the CDR3 is TGTGCCAGCAGCTTAGCAGCGGGAGCCGACACAGATACGCAGTATTTT.

This clone was seen a single time. The J gene is TRBJ2-7, the V gene TRBV4-2; 8 nucleotides match TRBD2. With V trimmed by 1 base and J by 1 base, 6 bases remained unmatched. Per the germline V gene, CDR1 is LGHNA and CDR2 is YNFKEQ. The CDR3 has 16 residues. CDR3 bases: TGTGCCAGCAGCCAAGGAGCCGGGGGGGGATCCTACGAGCAGTACTTC. It encodes CASSQGAGGGSYEQYF.

The chain has TRBV11-1 and TRBJ2-5, with TRBD2 identical over 8 bases. The CDR3 is 17 amino acids. Germline lookup yields CDR1 SGHAT and CDR2 FQDESV (reference sequence). Germline trimming cut 1 base from V and 5 bases from J; bases unmatched to any gene: 12. The CDR3 nucleotides read TGTGCCAGCAGCTTAGTTGCCGAGCGGGGGCCCGGTGAGACCCAGTACTTC. This sequence encodes CASSLVAERGPGETQYF. Looking up the rest from reference TRBV11-1 and TRBJ2-5 gives the full variable domain: EAEVAQSPRYKITEKSQAVAFWCDPISGHATLYWYRQILGQGPELLVQFQDESVVDDSQLPKDRFSAERLKGVDSTLKIQPAELGDSAMYLCASSLVAERGPGETQYFGPGTRLLVL.

The chain couples TRBV30 to TRBJ2-2, with D unclear. The germline CDR1 and CDR2 sequences are GTSNPN and SVGIG (reference sequence). There are 16 residues in the CDR3. Between the trimmed V and J ends, which lost 1 base and 2 bases, there was a span of 14 bases. CDR3 region: CAWSDRDSYNTGELFF. CDR3 in DNA: TGTGCCTGGAGTGACAGAGATTCTTATAACACCGGGGAGCTGTTTTTT. Full variable domain (rest looked up from reference TRBV30 and TRBJ2-2): SQTIHQWPATLVQPVGSPLSLECTVEGTSNPNLYWYRQAAGRGLQLLFYSVGIGQISSEVPQNLSASRPQDRQFILSSKKLLLSDSGFYLCAWSDRDSYNTGELFFGEGSRLTVL.

V and J are TRBV19 and TRBJ2-7; perhaps TRBD2 as D (5 bases). From germline, CDR1 is LNHDA and CDR2 SQIVND (reference sequence). The CDR3 contains 15 residues. V gave up 4 bases and J gave up 4 bases, with 17 bases separating them. CDR3 amino acids: CASSNGLQSVYEQYF. CDR3 in DNA: TGTGCCAGTAGTAATGGACTCCAAAGTGTTTACGAGCAGTACTTC.

The chain recombines TRBV19 with TRBJ2-7; either TRBD1 or TRBD2 may fit D (7 bases each). Germline V gene sequence: CDR1 LNHDA, CDR2 SQIVND (reference sequence). The CDR3 has 15 residues. The V and J ends lost 0 bases and 2 bases respectively, with 11 bases between them. DNA for the CDR3: TGTGCCAGTAGTATAGAAGCGGGACAGACCTACGAGCAGTACTTC. It yields the protein CASSIEAGQTYEQYF. Full variable domain (remainder filled in from reference TRBV19 and TRBJ2-7): DGGITQSPKYLFRKEGQNVTLSCEQNLNHDAMYWYRQDPGQGLRLIYYSQIVNDFQKGDIAEGYSVSREKKESFPLTVTSAQKNPTAFYLCASSIEAGQTYEQYFGPGTRLTVT.

J is TRBJ1-2 and V is TRBV4-1; 9 bases map to TRBD1. Looked up from germline, CDR1 is MGHRA and CDR2 is YSYEKL. Germline trimming cut 3 bases from V and 2 bases from J; bases unmatched to any gene: 4. The CDR3 sequence is 15 residues long. DNA for the CDR3: TGCGCCAGCAGCCACACAGGGGGCGAGAACTATGGCTACACCTTC. It specifies CASSHTGGENYGYTF.

The chain uses TRBV4-1 and TRBJ2-1, with D possibly matching TRBD2 (6 bases). This CDR3 is built from 15 residues. The V end was cut by 3 bases, the J end by 1 base, with 10 bases between. Looked up from germline, CDR1 is MGHRA and CDR2 is YSYEKL. The CDR3 protein is CASSHPGLSYNEQFF. The CDR3 DNA is TGCGCCAGCAGCCACCCGGGACTGTCCTACAATGAGCAGTTCTTC.

The CDR3 sequence: CASSLSGQGEITGNTIYF. In DNA, the CDR3 is TGTGCCAGCAGTTTATCGGGACAGGGAGAAATTACTGGAAACACCATATATTTT. The chain recombines TRBV27 with TRBJ1-3; 9 bases match TRBD1. From germline, CDR1 is MNHEY and CDR2 SMNVEV (reference sequence). The CDR3 spans 18 residues. V shed 0 bases, J shed 2 bases, and the junction held 8 bases outside the gene matches.

The chain joins TRBV7-9 to TRBJ2-5; D not certain. The J call is in doubt because the DNA end fits TRBJ2-7 better. CDR1 SEHNR and CDR2 FQNEAQ come from the germline V gene (reference sequence). This CDR3 is built from 14 residues. CDR3 DNA: TGTGCCAGCAGCCTCCCCGCAGGACCCCTCGAGCAGTACTTC. Residues: CASSLPAGPLEQYF.

This chain uses TRBV28 with TRBJ2-7, with D perhaps matching TRBD1 or TRBD2 (5 bases each). The V gene lost 6 bases and the J gene lost 0 bases, with 15 bases spanning the gap. Germline V gene data show CDR1 as MDHEN and CDR2 as SYDVKM. This CDR3 region has 15 residues. CDR3 in DNA: TGTGCCAGCAGAACCTCCGGGACGGCCTCCTACGAGCAGTACTTC. Its protein product is CASRTSGTASYEQYF.

The genes are TRBV28 and TRBJ1-5; 7 positions agree with TRBD1. Trimming removed 6 bases from V and 7 bases from J; junction bases left unmatched: 9. Germline V lookup: CDR1 MDHEN, CDR2 SYDVKM. The CDR3 has 14 residues. CDR3 protein: CASRVTGLGQPQHF. In DNA form, the CDR3 reads TGTGCCAGCAGGGTGACAGGGTTGGGGCAGCCCCAGCATTTT.

V is TRBV21-1 and J is TRBJ1-6. TRBV21-1 is recorded as a pseudogene. There are 17 residues in the CDR3. The CDR3 reads CASSKHGGSSYNSPLHF. CDR3 bases: TGTGCCAGCAGCAAACACGGCGGGAGCTCCTATAATTCACCCCTCCACTTT.

This clone was seen a handful of times. The chain carries TRBV15 and TRBJ2-1, with 10 bases lining up with TRBD1. The length of the CDR3 is 15 residues. Germline CDR1 is LNHNV and CDR2 is YYDKDF (reference sequence). The ends lost 4 bases at V and 6 bases at J; junction bases unmatched: 6. This chain's CDR3 is CATSKDRGPGNEQFF. The CDR3 bases are TGTGCCACCAGCAAAGACAGGGGGCCAGGCAATGAGCAGTTCTTC.

The chain has TRBV13 and TRBJ2-7; 7 bases align to TRBD1. The CDR3 extends over 15 amino acids. Looked up from germline, CDR1 is PRHDT and CDR2 is FYEKMQ (reference sequence). The V segment lost 4 bases and the J segment 7 bases; nucleotides outside the gene matches: 13. The CDR3 DNA sequence: TGTGCCAGCAGCTCCGAACACCAGGGGGTGGGGGAGCAGTACTTC. The encoded protein is CASSSEHQGVGEQYF.

CDR3 protein: CASSVLRGLADTDTQYF. DNA of the CDR3: TGTGCCAGCAGCGTCCTCAGGGGACTAGCGGACACAGATACGCAGTATTTT. The chain combines TRBV9 with TRBJ2-3; 11 nucleotides align to TRBD2. The length of the CDR3 is 17 residues. Per the germline V gene, CDR1 is SGDLS and CDR2 is YYNGEE. The V gene end was trimmed by 2 bases and the J gene end by 2 bases; junction bases not matched to a gene: 7.

The chain's CDR3 is CATSRSAGLMRQYF. Here the CDR3 DNA reads TGTGCCACCAGCAGATCTGCGGGACTTATGAGGCAGTATTTT. The genes are TRBV15 and TRBJ2-3, with a weak D call TRBD2 (6 bases). CDR3 length equals 14 residues. Trimming took 2 bases from V and 11 from J, leaving 17 bases between them. Germline-derived CDR1 and CDR2 are LNHNV and YYDKDF (reference sequence). Combining the CDR3 with reference TRBV15 and TRBJ2-3 gives the whole variable domain DAMVIQNPRYQVTQFGKPVTLSCSQTLNHNVMYWYQQKSSQAPKLLFHYYDKDFNNEADTPDNFQSRRPNTSFCFLDIRSPGLGDTAMYLCATSRSAGLMRQYFGPGTRLTVL.

V gene TRBV28 combines with J gene TRBJ1-5; 10 bases are shared with TRBD1. V dropped 10 bases and J dropped 4; count of bases not matched to a gene: 13. The CDR3 consists of 16 residues. Germline assignment: CDR1 MDHEN and CDR2 SYDVKM. In nucleotides, the CDR3 is TGTGCCACCGCCGGGACAGGGGCTTTTTCGAATCAGCCCCAGCATTTT. Translated, it gives CATAGTGAFSNQPQHF.

This clone was found once. V and J are TRBV4-3 and TRBJ2-1; 10 nucleotides match TRBD2. J gave up 6 bases and V 0 bases, and 17 bases lay outside the gene matches. CDR3 size: 20 residues. Germline V lookup: CDR1 LGHNA, CDR2 YSLEER. The CDR3 DNA is TGCGCCAGCAGCCAAGATCTTTCAAGCGGGGGGGCCTCGATGTTCAATGAGCAGTTCTTC. It translates to CASSQDLSSGGASMFNEQFF.

This chain uses TRBV11-3 with TRBJ2-7; 7 nucleotides agree with TRBD1. Germline lookup yields CDR1 SGHNT and CDR2 YENEEA. Losses at the gene ends were 1 base for V and 3 bases for J; bases not matched to a gene: 3. This CDR3 is 14 amino acids long. The CDR3 nucleotides are TGTGCCAGCAGCTTAGCCGGGGACAGCTACGAGCAGTACTTC. Amino acid sequence: CASSLAGDSYEQYF.

The gene calls are TRBV5-6 and TRBJ2-3, with unresolved D. The ends were cut back, 5 bases at V and 1 base at J, with 17 bases in the middle. In germline, CDR1 is SGHDT, CDR2 YYEEEE. The CDR3 runs 16 residues. As DNA, the CDR3 is TGTGCCAGCAGAACCTATCTCTGGTCGGGCACAGATACGCAGTATTTT. This encodes CASRTYLWSGTDTQYF.

The chain has TRBV2 and TRBJ2-5; 10 bases line up with TRBD2. In germline, CDR1 is SNHLY, CDR2 FYNNEI. The V segment lost 2 bases and the J segment 2 bases; nucleotides outside the gene matches: 2. The CDR3 runs to 15 residues. The CDR3 spells CASSEQRGGQETQYF. CDR3 in DNA: TGTGCCAGCAGTGAACAGCGGGGGGGGCAAGAGACCCAGTACTTC.

V usage is TRBV5-1 and J usage is TRBJ2-1; 13 nucleotides line up with TRBD2. Looked up from germline, CDR1 is SGHRS and CDR2 is YFSETQ. The CDR3 has 17 amino acids. Unmatched junction bases numbered 8, after V lost 4 bases and J lost 4 bases. CDR3 bases: TGCGCCAGCAGCATACCGGGACTAGCGGGGCCGTACAATGAGCAGTTCTTC. Residues: CASSIPGLAGPYNEQFF.

The V gene is TRBV28, the J gene TRBJ2-3, with D perhaps TRBD2 (5 bases). Trimming removed 3 bases from V and 1 base from J, with 8 bases in between. The CDR3 extends over 14 amino acids. The germline CDR1 and CDR2 sequences are MDHEN and SYDVKM. In DNA, the CDR3 is TGTGCCAGCAGTTTCCTAGCAGGCACAGATACGCAGTATTTT. It translates to CASSFLAGTDTQYF.